What follows is one T cell receptor (beta chain) and its context. This sample stems from a study of cytomegalovirus exposure and HLA in healthy donors. In the PCR, 60 Vbeta and 13 Jbeta primers were used. This table comes from immunoSEQ multiplex PCR, and its TCRdb copy is limited to in-frame clones, with some not included. The profile shows under 110,000 clones, over 75% of them singletons. The CDR3 covers 14 residues. J was trimmed by 4 bases and V by 5 bases; bases with no gene match: 6. Germline V gives CDR1 SGHTA, CDR2 FQGNSA. The receptor was derived from a man in his 60s in good health and CMV-seronegative. The sequencing input was PBMCs. The J gene is TRBJ1-1, the V gene TRBV7-2, with 8 bases matching TRBD1. CDR3 residues: CASSRTGLGTEAFF. The CDR3 DNA reads TGTGCCAGCAGCCGGACAGGGCTGGGCACTGAAGCTTTCTTT.